The 10 T cell receptor beta chains below all came from one sample that was sequenced in a study of T cells in localized non-small cell lung cancer. Profiling relied on immunoSEQ multiplex PCR, and the TCRdb table lists in-frame clones only, not all of them. The sample lists 25,000 to 35,000 clones; 89% were seen once. The specimen was peripheral blood, collected before any cancer treatment. Receptors were obtained from a woman between 40 and 69 years old with stage I lung adenocarcinoma.

The chain uses TRBV11-2 and TRBJ1-3, with D possibly being TRBD1 (5 bases). Germline V lookup: CDR1 SGHAT, CDR2 FQNNGV. With 2 bases removed from V and 2 bases from J, the gap between germline ends came to 13 bases. The CDR3 is 16 amino acids. CDR3 in amino acids: CASSLNFGGAGNTIYF. In nucleotides, the CDR3 is TGTGCCAGCAGCTTAAATTTCGGGGGGGCTGGAAACACCATATATTTT.

The chain is built from TRBV5-1 and TRBJ2-1; 11 bases match TRBD1. The CDR3 consists of 15 residues. The junction had 3 bases not matched to a gene; V was cut back by 5 bases and J by 2 bases. In germline, CDR1 is SGHRS, CDR2 YFSETQ. For the CDR3, the DNA is TGCGCCAGCAGTGCGGGACAGGGGGCCTACAATGAGCAGTTCTTC. Its translation: CASSAGQGAYNEQFF.

The chain is built from TRBV9 and TRBJ2-2, with D uncertain. CDR3 length: 15 residues. The V end was cut by 0 bases, the J end by 1 base, with 7 bases between. Germline CDR1 reads SGDLS; CDR2 reads YYNGEE. The CDR3 coding sequence is TGTGCCAGCAGCGTAGTCGAAGGGAACACCGGGGAGCTGTTTTTT. It specifies CASSVVEGNTGELFF.

The V call is TRBV19, the J call TRBJ2-6; D might be TRBD1 (6 bases). From germline, CDR1 is LNHDA and CDR2 SQIVND (reference sequence). V gave up 4 bases and J gave up 4 bases, with 14 bases separating them. The CDR3 contains 16 residues. Here the CDR3 reads CASSKWAGAGANVLTF. CDR3 in DNA: TGTGCCAGTAGTAAGTGGGCAGGGGCCGGGGCCAACGTCCTGACTTTC.

This rearrangement joins TRBV2 to TRBJ1-2; D is unclear. The germline V and J ends were trimmed by 6 bases and 8 bases, with 10 bases remaining between them. This CDR3 contains 11 residues. The germline CDR1 and CDR2 sequences are SNHLY and FYNNEI. The CDR3 reads CASRIAEGYTF. CDR3 in DNA: TGTGCCAGCAGGATCGCTGAAGGCTACACCTTC.

The V and J genes are TRBV5-1 and TRBJ2-5; maybe TRBD2 (5 bases). This CDR3 contains 15 residues. Germline V lookup: CDR1 SGHRS, CDR2 YFSETQ. The germline V and J ends were trimmed by 0 bases and 9 bases, with 18 bases remaining between them. The CDR3 sequence is CASSLGGGASSSQYF. The CDR3, as DNA: TGCGCCAGCAGCTTGGGAGGCGGTGCTAGCTCGTCCCAGTACTTC.

The chain recombines TRBV2 with TRBJ1-5; 9 nucleotides agree with TRBD1. The CDR3 sequence is 15 residues long. The V gene's germline CDR1 is SNHLY and CDR2 FYNNEI. J gave up 7 bases and V 7 bases, and 11 bases lay outside the gene matches. In DNA, the CDR3 is TGTGCCAGCAATAAAGGGACAGGGCGTTTGCAGCCCCAGCATTTT. This gives the protein CASNKGTGRLQPQHF.

The J gene is TRBJ2-3, the V gene TRBV6-1; D unresolved. Per germline, CDR1 MNHNS and CDR2 SASEGT. CDR3 size: 13 residues. Trimming removed 8 bases at V and 4 bases at J, with 13 bases between. The CDR3 is CASSRPPADTQYF. For the CDR3, the DNA is TGTGCCAGCTCCCGGCCTCCGGCAGATACGCAGTATTTT.

The gene calls are TRBV28 and TRBJ1-2; D might be TRBD1 (6 bases). This CDR3 spans 14 amino acids. Trimming cost V 7 bases and J 4 bases, with 16 bases left between them. Germline V lookup: CDR1 MDHEN, CDR2 SYDVKM. In nucleotides, the CDR3 is TGTGCCAGCACCTCGGGAGGGGGTTTCTATGGCTACACCTTC. Residues: CASTSGGGFYGYTF.

V is TRBV10-3 and J is TRBJ2-3; D call uncertain. Germline V lookup: CDR1 ENHRY, CDR2 SYGVKD. The CDR3 sequence is 13 residues long. The V end was cut by 0 bases, the J end by 6 bases, with 7 bases between. The DNA for the CDR3 is TGTGCCATCAGTGAGTCAGGTGTGGATACGCAGTATTTT. Protein: CAISESGVDTQYF.